This record covers a single TCR beta chain. The antigen remains unidentified. Two oligonucleotides, mixed equimolar, formed the beta constant-region primer covering TRBC1 and TRBC2. Four rounds of PCR amplified the ligated cDNA using nested alpha and beta constant-region primers plus SP2. An oligonucleotide with the SP2 primer and a 12-nucleotide UMI was ligated to the cDNA 3' end. TCRdb ran MiXCR on the UMI-ligation and nested PCR reads and lists one entry per CDR3 protein. The table lists around 17,000 distinct CDR3 sequences, 8.5% to 9.5% of them singletons. This entry comes from a study of naive and memory T cell subsets. Whole-study results and caveats: Diversity fell and Gini index rose from naive through CM, EM, EMRA.

CMV status came from CD4+ IFNgamma after overnight CMV lysate stimulation. Four subsets defined by CD45RA and CD27 were sorted after CD3, CD4, CD8 and live/dead staining. The sequencing input was central memory CD8+ T cells from blood. This receptor was identified in a human donor in good health.

CDR3 amino acids: CASGSTAPYEQYF. The CDR3, as DNA: TGTGCCAGCGGATCGACAGCTCCCTACGAGCAGTACTTC. The genes are TRBV6-2 or TRBV6-3 and TRBJ2-7, with D perhaps TRBD1 (5 bases). The V and J ends lost 8 bases and 2 bases respectively, with 13 bases between them. Per the germline V gene, CDR1 is MNHEY and CDR2 is SVGEGT. The CDR3 is 13 amino acids.